Below are 9 T cell receptor beta chains sequenced from a single sample in a study of cytomegalovirus exposure and HLA in healthy donors. TCRdb keeps only in-frame clones here, not all; method: immunoSEQ multiplex PCR. The profile shows 150,000 to 200,000 clones, roughly 86% of them singletons. The sample consisted of PBMCs. The receptor set was obtained from a man aged 25-40 years in good health and CMV-seropositive.

The genes are TRBV19 and TRBJ1-1; the match to TRBD1 covers 10 bases. The ends lost 3 bases at V and 5 bases at J; junction bases unmatched: 3. Germline values: CDR1 LNHDA, CDR2 SQIVND (reference sequence). This CDR3 region has 14 residues. The CDR3 spells CASSILDRGTEAFF. The CDR3 nucleotides are TGTGCCAGTAGTATTCTGGACAGGGGGACTGAAGCTTTCTTT.

The chain links TRBV27 to TRBJ2-4; no reliable D call. Trimming stripped 5 bases from V and 8 bases from J, with 7 bases between. Germline CDR1 and CDR2: MNHEY and SMNVEV (reference sequence). The CDR3 sequence is 11 residues long. The CDR3 is CASSHGHIQYF. As DNA, the CDR3 is TGTGCCAGCAGTCACGGACACATTCAGTACTTC.

This clone has just one count. The chain recombines TRBV19 with TRBJ2-3; the match to TRBD2 covers 9 bases. Germline loops: CDR1 LNHDA, CDR2 SQIVND (reference sequence). This CDR3 has 15 amino acids. V lost 7 bases, J lost 0 bases, and 5 bases stayed unmatched. The CDR3, as DNA: TGTGCCAGTACACCCGGGACTAGCAGCACAGATACGCAGTATTTT. Translating it yields CASTPGTSSTDTQYF.

This clone was counted once. The CDR3 nucleotides are TGTGCCAGCAGCGAGATTCTAGCGGGCGTCGGGTACGAGCAGTACTTC. This gives the protein CASSEILAGVGYEQYF. V gene TRBV7-9 combines with J gene TRBJ2-7; the match to TRBD2 covers 8 bases. V was pared by 5 bases and J by 4 bases, with 13 bases of the junction left unmatched. The germline gives CDR1 SEHNR, CDR2 FQNEAQ (reference sequence). CDR3 size: 16 residues.

As for this clone: This specimen includes other DNA sequences encoding the same CDR3. V gene TRBV7-6 combines with J gene TRBJ1-2, with 8 nucleotides matching TRBD1. Germline V CDR1 and CDR2: SGHVS, FNYEAQ. The CDR3 contains 13 residues. With V trimmed by 5 bases and J by 5 bases, 4 bases remained unmatched. CDR3 coding DNA: TGTGCCAGCAGCCCCGACAGGGGATATGGCTACACCTTC. This codes for CASSPDRGYGYTF.

The V call is TRBV15, the J call TRBJ2-7, with D possibly matching TRBD2 (5 bases). Deletions cut 3 bases from V and 4 bases from J, with 13 bases between. Germline values: CDR1 LNHNV, CDR2 YYDKDF (reference sequence). The CDR3 runs to 14 residues. The CDR3 loop is CATSRGPPGYEQYF. The CDR3 DNA follows: TGTGCCACCAGCAGGGGCCCCCCGGGATACGAGCAGTACTTC.

This clone has only a few counts. The chain combines TRBV5-4 with TRBJ1-1; TRBD1 matches 7 bases. Trimming at V came to 4 bases and at J to 6 bases, leaving 6 bases not matched to a gene. Germline CDR1 reads SGHNT; CDR2 reads YYREEE (reference sequence). The CDR3 is 13 residues long. CDR3 sequence reads: CASSTTGRAEAFF. CDR3 bases: TGTGCCAGCAGCACGACAGGGCGGGCTGAAGCTTTCTTT.

The V call is TRBV28, the J call TRBJ2-7; tentative D call: TRBD2 (6 bases). This CDR3 is 18 amino acids long. Germline V gene lookup returns CDR1 MDHEN and CDR2 SYDVKM. Trimming shortened V by 2 bases and J by 3 bases, and 23 bases separated the two germline ends. This CDR3 is CASSLPQAGTSGNYEQYF. The CDR3, as DNA: TGTGCCAGCAGTTTACCCCAGGCGGGGACTTCGGGAAACTACGAGCAGTACTTC.

This clone is a singleton in its sample. The chain uses TRBV4-2 and TRBJ2-1, with 9 bases fitting TRBD2. J lost 4 bases, V lost 2 bases, and 6 bases had no gene match. Per the germline V gene, CDR1 is LGHNA and CDR2 is YNFKEQ. The CDR3 consists of 16 residues. The CDR3 is CASSQSSGRGYNEQFF. CDR3 nucleotide sequence: TGTGCCAGCAGCCAAAGTAGCGGGAGAGGGTACAATGAGCAGTTCTTC.